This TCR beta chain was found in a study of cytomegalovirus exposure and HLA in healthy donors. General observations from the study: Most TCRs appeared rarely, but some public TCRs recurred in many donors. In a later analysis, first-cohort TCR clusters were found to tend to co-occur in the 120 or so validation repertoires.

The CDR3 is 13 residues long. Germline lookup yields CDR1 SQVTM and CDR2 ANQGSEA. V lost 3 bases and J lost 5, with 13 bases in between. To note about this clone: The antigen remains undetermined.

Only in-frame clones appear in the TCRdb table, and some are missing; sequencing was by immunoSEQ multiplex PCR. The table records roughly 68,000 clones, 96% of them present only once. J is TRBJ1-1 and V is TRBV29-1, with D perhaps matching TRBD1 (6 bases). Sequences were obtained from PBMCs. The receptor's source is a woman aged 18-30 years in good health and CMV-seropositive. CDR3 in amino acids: CSVDSQGWTEAFF. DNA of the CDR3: TGCAGCGTTGATTCGCAGGGGTGGACTGAAGCTTTCTTT.